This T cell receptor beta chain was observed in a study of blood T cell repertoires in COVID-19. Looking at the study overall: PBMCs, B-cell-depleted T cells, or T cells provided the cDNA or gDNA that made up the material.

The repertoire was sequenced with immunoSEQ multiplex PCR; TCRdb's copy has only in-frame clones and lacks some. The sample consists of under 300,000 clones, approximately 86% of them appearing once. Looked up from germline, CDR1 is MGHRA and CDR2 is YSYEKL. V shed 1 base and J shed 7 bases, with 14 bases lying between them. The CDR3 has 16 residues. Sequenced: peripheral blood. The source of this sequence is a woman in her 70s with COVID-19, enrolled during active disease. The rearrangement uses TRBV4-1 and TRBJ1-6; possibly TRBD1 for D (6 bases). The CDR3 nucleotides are TGCGCCAGCAGCCAAGGTCCTCGACAGGAGAATTCACCCCTCCACTTT. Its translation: CASSQGPRQENSPLHF.